This is a list of T cell receptor beta chains from one sample in a study of blood T cells in healthy people across ages. MiXCR was run by TCRdb on the 5' RACE reads, yielding one entry per CDR3 protein. Of 600,000 or so distinct CDR3 sequences in the sample, about 45% were seen once. Sequencing was carried out using blood. All receptors derive from a man aged 80 or over in good health. The CDR3 runs from the conserved cysteine through the conserved F or W. A D gene is named only where the DNA matches it firmly. Part of the rows lack a size; the others show once, few, many or a class for expanded clones.

D gene: NA; J gene: TRBJ2-7; clone size: NA; V gene: TRBV5-1; CDR3 protein: CASSTGSGGLYEQYF; CDR3 DNA: TGCGCCAGCAGCACCGGTAGCGGTGGTCTATACGAGCAGTACTTC
D gene: NA; J gene: TRBJ2-1; clone size: few; V gene: TRBV20-1; CDR3 protein: CSASRMGNNEQFF; CDR3 DNA: TGCAGTGCGTCCCGCATGGGGAACAATGAGCAGTTCTTC
D gene: NA; J gene: TRBJ2-4; clone size: few; V gene: TRBV11-2; CDR3 protein: CASSLSQGSKNIQYF; CDR3 DNA: TGTGCCAGCAGCTTATCCCAGGGATCCAAAAACATTCAGTACTTC
D gene: NA; J gene: TRBJ2-3; clone size: NA; V gene: TRBV29-1; CDR3 protein: CSVGPGMTKADTQYF; CDR3 DNA: TGCAGCGTTGGCCCAGGGATGACTAAGGCAGATACGCAGTATTTT
D gene: NA; J gene: TRBJ1-3; clone size: NA; V gene: TRBV7-2; CDR3 protein: CASSLAGASGNTIYF; CDR3 DNA: TGTGCCAGCAGCTTAGCGGGAGCCTCTGGAAACACCATATATTTT
D gene: NA; J gene: TRBJ2-7; clone size: few; V gene: TRBV7-8; CDR3 protein: CASSLGVPGLGSSYEQYF; CDR3 DNA: TGTGCCAGCAGCTTAGGGGTTCCGGGCTTGGGGAGCTCCTACGAGCAGTACTTC
D gene: NA; J gene: TRBJ2-7; clone size: NA; V gene: TRBV12-3/TRBV12-4; CDR3 protein: CASSLGPPLHEQYF; CDR3 DNA: TGTGCCAGCAGTTTAGGGCCCCCTTTGCACGAGCAGTACTTC
D gene: NA; J gene: TRBJ2-3; clone size: NA; V gene: TRBV7-9; CDR3 protein: CASSLAVLATDTQYF; CDR3 DNA: TGTGCCAGCAGCTTAGCCGTACTGGCCACAGATACGCAGTATTTT
D gene: NA; J gene: TRBJ1-6; clone size: many; V gene: TRBV6-6; CDR3 protein: CASSYSNDSPLHF; CDR3 DNA: TGTGCCAGCAGTTACTCGAACGATTCACCCCTCCACTTT
D gene: NA; J gene: TRBJ2-5; clone size: NA; V gene: TRBV29-1; CDR3 protein: CSVGSYEQYF; CDR3 DNA: TGCAGCGTTGGTAGCTATGAGCAGTACTTC
D gene: NA; J gene: TRBJ1-2; clone size: NA; V gene: TRBV5-1; CDR3 protein: CASSQDTKHGYTF; CDR3 DNA: TGCGCCAGCAGTCAGGACACCAAGCATGGCTACACCTTC
D gene: NA; J gene: TRBJ2-7; clone size: NA; V gene: TRBV11-2; CDR3 protein: CASSFEADRSSYEQYF; CDR3 DNA: TGTGCCAGCAGCTTCGAGGCGGACCGGAGCTCCTACGAGCAGTACTTC
D gene: NA; J gene: TRBJ1-1; clone size: NA; V gene: TRBV3-1; CDR3 protein: CASSRPGGYTEAFF; CDR3 DNA: TGTGCCAGCAGCCGACCGGGGGGTTACACTGAAGCTTTCTTT
D gene: TRBD2; J gene: TRBJ2-3; clone size: once; V gene: TRBV4-3; CDR3 protein: CASSQDGDRWLAGGSDTQYF; CDR3 DNA: TGCGCCAGCAGCCAAGATGGGGATCGGTGGCTAGCGGGAGGTTCAGATACGCAGTATTTT
D gene: NA; J gene: TRBJ1-5; clone size: NA; V gene: TRBV20-1; CDR3 protein: CSASLRGLGHF; CDR3 DNA: TGCAGTGCTAGTCTGAGGGGTCTAGGGCATTTT
D gene: NA; J gene: TRBJ2-3; clone size: NA; V gene: TRBV18; CDR3 protein: CASSPRGGLSTDTQYF; CDR3 DNA: TGTGCCAGCTCACCTAGGGGGGGGCTGAGCACAGATACGCAGTATTTT
D gene: NA; J gene: TRBJ1-3; clone size: NA; V gene: TRBV7-2; CDR3 protein: CASSTSSGNTIYF; CDR3 DNA: TGTGCCAGCAGTACCAGCTCTGGAAACACCATATATTTT
D gene: NA; J gene: TRBJ2-5; clone size: few; V gene: TRBV7-3; CDR3 protein: CASSSPAGVHPGTQYF; CDR3 DNA: TGTGCCAGCAGCTCGCCGGCAGGGGTTCACCCAGGGACCCAGTACTTC
D gene: TRBD2; J gene: TRBJ2-3; clone size: NA; V gene: TRBV7-7; CDR3 protein: CASSLGLAGETDTQYF; CDR3 DNA: TGTGCTAGCAGCTTGGGACTAGCGGGAGAAACAGATACGCAGTATTTT
D gene: TRBD2; J gene: TRBJ2-1; clone size: NA; V gene: TRBV7-2; CDR3 protein: CASTPSGVSYNEQFF; CDR3 DNA: TGTGCCAGCACCCCTAGCGGAGTCTCCTACAATGAGCAGTTCTTC
D gene: TRBD1; J gene: TRBJ1-2; clone size: NA; V gene: TRBV20-1; CDR3 protein: CSARAQGAEYGYTF; CDR3 DNA: TGCAGTGCTAGAGCACAGGGGGCAGAATATGGCTACACCTTC
D gene: TRBD2; J gene: TRBJ2-1; clone size: NA; V gene: TRBV7-2; CDR3 protein: CASSLAGGGAGIEQFF; CDR3 DNA: TGTGCCAGCAGCTTAGCCGGCGGGGGGGCCGGTATTGAGCAGTTCTTC
D gene: TRBD2; J gene: TRBJ2-1; clone size: NA; V gene: TRBV7-8; CDR3 protein: CASSFQRGHNEQFF; CDR3 DNA: TGTGCCAGCAGCTTCCAGCGGGGCCACAATGAGCAGTTCTTC
D gene: NA; J gene: TRBJ2-7; clone size: NA; V gene: TRBV6-6; CDR3 protein: CASSYSTGEGSYEQYF; CDR3 DNA: TGTGCCAGCAGTTATTCAACAGGGGAGGGCTCCTACGAGCAGTACTTC
D gene: NA; J gene: TRBJ2-5; clone size: NA; V gene: TRBV20-1; CDR3 protein: CSARIPTGGQETQYF; CDR3 DNA: TGCAGTGCTAGGATACCAACCGGGGGACAAGAGACCCAGTACTTC
D gene: NA; J gene: TRBJ1-3; clone size: few; V gene: TRBV29-1; CDR3 protein: CSVEGVSGNTIYF; CDR3 DNA: TGCAGCGTTGAAGGGGTCTCTGGAAACACCATATATTTT
D gene: TRBD2; J gene: TRBJ2-1; clone size: NA; V gene: TRBV11-2; CDR3 protein: CASSPRSSGREYNEQFF; CDR3 DNA: TGTGCCAGCAGCCCTAGATCTAGCGGGAGGGAATACAATGAGCAGTTCTTC
D gene: NA; J gene: TRBJ2-3; clone size: NA; V gene: TRBV3-1; CDR3 protein: CASSLNRVPDTQYF; CDR3 DNA: TGTGCCAGCAGCCTTAACAGGGTTCCAGATACGCAGTATTTT
D gene: TRBD2; J gene: TRBJ2-3; clone size: many; V gene: TRBV7-9; CDR3 protein: CASSKIAGASADTQYF; CDR3 DNA: TGTGCCAGCAGCAAAATAGCGGGAGCCTCCGCAGATACGCAGTATTTT
D gene: TRBD2; J gene: TRBJ2-1; clone size: NA; V gene: TRBV11-2; CDR3 protein: CASSFLAGSHEQFF; CDR3 DNA: TGTGCCAGCAGCTTCCTAGCGGGAAGTCACGAGCAGTTCTTC
D gene: NA; J gene: TRBJ1-2; clone size: few; V gene: TRBV29-1; CDR3 protein: CSAVQGGDGYTF; CDR3 DNA: TGCAGCGCTGTACAGGGAGGTGATGGCTACACCTTC
D gene: TRBD2; J gene: TRBJ2-5; clone size: many; V gene: TRBV6-6; CDR3 protein: CASRQPGLAGRETQYF; CDR3 DNA: TGTGCCAGCAGACAACCGGGACTAGCGGGGAGGGAGACCCAGTACTTC
D gene: NA; J gene: TRBJ2-7; clone size: few; V gene: TRBV7-2; CDR3 protein: CASSAVNNEQYF; CDR3 DNA: TGTGCCAGCAGCGCGGTAAACAACGAGCAGTACTTC
D gene: NA; J gene: TRBJ1-5; clone size: NA; V gene: TRBV12-3/TRBV12-4; CDR3 protein: CASSPRQGIGNQPLHF; CDR3 DNA: TGTGCCAGCAGTCCCCGGCAGGGGATCGGAAATCAGCCCCTGCATTTT
D gene: TRBD2; J gene: TRBJ2-3; clone size: few; V gene: TRBV5-1; CDR3 protein: CASSQLLAGTVDTQYF; CDR3 DNA: TGCGCCAGCAGCCAACTACTAGCGGGGACGGTAGATACGCAGTATTTT
D gene: NA; J gene: TRBJ2-5; clone size: NA; V gene: TRBV6-5; CDR3 protein: CASSASPGAYRYF; CDR3 DNA: TGTGCCAGCAGTGCGTCTCCAGGGGCCTACCGGTACTTC
D gene: TRBD2; J gene: TRBJ2-1; clone size: few; V gene: TRBV20-1; CDR3 protein: CSAARWTSGTPYNEQFF; CDR3 DNA: TGCAGTGCTGCGCGCTGGACTAGCGGGACCCCCTACAATGAGCAGTTCTTC
D gene: NA; J gene: TRBJ1-2; clone size: NA; V gene: TRBV30; CDR3 protein: CAWSRMGNYGYTF; CDR3 DNA: TGTGCCTGGAGCCGGATGGGGAACTATGGCTACACCTTC
D gene: TRBD2; J gene: TRBJ2-7; clone size: few; V gene: TRBV27; CDR3 protein: CASSLSPGLADSYEQYF; CDR3 DNA: TGTGCCAGCAGTTTATCTCCGGGACTAGCGGACTCCTACGAGCAGTACTTC